What follows are 30 T cell receptor beta chains derived from one specimen sequenced in a study of CD8 T cells in Susac syndrome. Random hexamers were used to reverse transcribe roughly 0.45 to 1 ug of RNA. One entry per CDR3 protein, called by TCRdb with MiXCR from the immunoSEQ multiplex PCR reads. Here the sample spans 200,000 to 250,000 distinct CDR3 sequences, just under 95% being singletons. Specimen: CD4+ T cells from PBMCs. These TCRs come from a human donor with multiple sclerosis.

This clonotype appeared once. The V and J genes are TRBV9 and TRBJ2-5; either TRBD1 or TRBD2 may fit D (5 bases each). Per germline, CDR1 SGDLS and CDR2 YYNGEE. V was pared by 5 bases and J by 4 bases, with 15 bases between. This CDR3 spans 14 amino acids. CDR3 in amino acids: CASSLGPMLETQYF. In DNA form, the CDR3 reads TGTGCCAGCAGTTTGGGACCGATGCTAGAGACCCAGTACTTC.

The V gene is TRBV23-1, the J gene TRBJ2-5; D remains unclear. TRBV23-1 is flagged as an ORF with uncertain function. Between the trimmed V and J ends, which lost 0 bases and 2 bases, there was a span of 7 bases. The CDR3 extends over 14 amino acids. Here the CDR3 reads CASSQSELQETQYF. Written as DNA, the CDR3 is TGCGCCAGCAGTCAATCGGAGCTACAAGAGACCCAGTACTTC.

This clonotype was seen only a few times. V and J are TRBV7-9 and TRBJ1-2, with 7 bases aligning to TRBD1. The V gene's germline CDR1 is SEHNR and CDR2 FQNEAQ (reference sequence). The CDR3 is made up of 15 amino acids. V was clipped by 0 bases and J by 0 bases; unmatched bases: 1. CDR3 DNA sequence: TGTGCCAGCAGCTTAGCCGGGACAGCTAACTATGGCTACACCTTC. Its translation: CASSLAGTANYGYTF.

This chain connects TRBV7-9 to TRBJ2-2, with TRBD1 matching over 10 bases. The CDR3 has 15 residues. After removal of 6 bases from V and 7 bases from J, the junction contained 8 bases not matched to a gene. The germline V gene has CDR1 SEHNR and CDR2 FQNEAQ (reference sequence). The CDR3 sequence: CASSSGTGVHGELFF. For the CDR3, the DNA is TGTGCCAGCAGTTCCGGGACAGGGGTCCACGGGGAGCTGTTTTTT.

The table lists this clonotype with a few counts. The rearrangement uses TRBV5-4 and TRBJ2-3, with D perhaps TRBD2 (6 bases). CDR3 size: 14 residues. The V gene lost 3 bases and the J gene lost 2 bases, with 10 bases spanning the gap. In germline, CDR1 is SGHNT, CDR2 YYREEE (reference sequence). CDR3 bases: TGTGCCAGCAGCTCGGGACTTCTCACAGATACGCAGTATTTT. Amino acids: CASSSGLLTDTQYF.

This clonotype was seen just once. This chain joins TRBV7-3 and TRBJ1-2; TRBD1 is a possible D gene (5 bases). The CDR3 consists of 13 residues. CDR1 and CDR2 (germline): SGHTA, FQGTGA. V dropped 11 bases and J dropped 4 bases, with 17 bases sitting between them. The CDR3 DNA reads as TGTGCCTCCACCCCAGGGATGGGCTATGGCTACACCTTC. This gives the protein CASTPGMGYGYTF.

This sequence joins TRBV20-1 and TRBJ2-5, with D hard to call. The CDR3 runs to 12 residues. Germline CDR1 and CDR2: DFQATT and SNEGSKA (reference sequence). V shed 3 bases and J shed 5 bases, with 10 bases lying between them. The CDR3 DNA reads TGCAGTGCTAGTGGGTCCTTGGAGACCCAGTACTTC. It codes for CSASGSLETQYF.

The chain is built from TRBV7-8 and TRBJ2-7; D is perhaps TRBD1 (7 bases). Trimming cost V 7 bases and J 5 bases, with 27 bases left between them. In germline, CDR1 is SGHVS, CDR2 FQNEAQ. This CDR3 is built from 17 residues. The CDR3 sequence is CASTGPGATGRVHEQYF. The CDR3 DNA reads TGTGCCAGCACAGGACCGGGGGCGACAGGGAGAGTCCACGAGCAGTACTTC.

V usage is TRBV6-6 and J usage is TRBJ1-6, with D uncertain. Trimming pared 2 bases from V and 8 bases from J, leaving 4 bases between. Germline V gene data show CDR1 as MNHNY and CDR2 as SVGAGI (reference sequence). The CDR3 runs 12 residues. DNA of the CDR3: TGTGCCAGCAGTTACAGTCATTCACCCCTCCACTTT. Its translation is CASSYSHSPLHF.

The V and J genes are TRBV20-1 and TRBJ2-7; either TRBD1 or TRBD2 may supply D (6 bases each). The CDR3 is 15 residues long. Germline V gene lookup returns CDR1 DFQATT and CDR2 SNEGSKA (reference sequence). V lost 1 base and J lost 3, with 16 bases in between. Here the CDR3 DNA reads TGCAGTGCTAGAGGGGTTATCGGGGGCGACTACGAGCAGTACTTC. Translated: CSARGVIGGDYEQYF.

The genes are TRBV15 and TRBJ2-5, with D perhaps TRBD1 or TRBD2 (6 bases each). Trimming shortened V by 0 bases and J by 5 bases, and 16 bases separated the two germline ends. This CDR3 has 16 residues. The germline CDR1 and CDR2 sequences are LNHNV and YYDKDF (reference sequence). The chain's CDR3 is CATSRDLRDTSETQYF. CDR3 nucleotide sequence: TGTGCCACCAGCAGAGATCTGCGGGACACCTCGGAGACCCAGTACTTC.

The chain has TRBV30 and TRBJ2-7; a possible D gene is TRBD1 (6 bases). There are 14 residues in the CDR3. Germline CDR1 reads GTSNPN; CDR2 reads SVGIG (reference sequence). V lost 4 bases and J 0 bases, leaving 13 bases between the germline ends. In DNA, the CDR3 is TGTGCCTGGAAGACAGGACCGAGCTCCTACGAGCAGTACTTC. Encoded protein: CAWKTGPSSYEQYF. Variable domain in full (rest from reference TRBV30 and TRBJ2-7): SQTIHQWPATLVQPVGSPLSLECTVEGTSNPNLYWYRQAAGRGLQLLFYSVGIGQISSEVPQNLSASRPQDRQFILSSKKLLLSDSGFYLCAWKTGPSSYEQYFGPGTRLTVT.

The chain carries TRBV30 and TRBJ2-2; the D is unclear. Germline-derived CDR1 and CDR2 are GTSNPN and SVGIG (reference sequence). There are 11 residues in the CDR3. V was trimmed by 2 bases and J by 10 bases, leaving 8 bases between them. In nucleotides, the CDR3 is TGTGCCTGGAGTCTTTACCTGGAGCTGTTTTTT. This gives the protein CAWSLYLELFF.

The chain carries TRBV20-1 and TRBJ2-7; the match to TRBD2 covers 9 bases. The CDR3 spans 15 residues. Germline assignment: CDR1 DFQATT and CDR2 SNEGSKA (reference sequence). The junction had 7 bases not matched to a gene; V was cut back by 0 bases and J by 4 bases. In nucleotides, the CDR3 is TGCAGTGCTAGAGATGGGCGGGGGGGCAGTTACGAGCAGTACTTC. Protein product: CSARDGRGGSYEQYF.

This clonotype has only one observation. CDR3 loop: CASSESGTGGSGYTF. The CDR3 nucleotides are TGTGCCAGCAGTGAATCTGGGACAGGGGGCAGTGGCTACACCTTC. This chain connects TRBV25-1 to TRBJ1-2; 12 positions match TRBD1. The ends lost 1 base at V and 7 bases at J; junction bases unmatched: 4. The germline CDR1 and CDR2 sequences are MGHDK and SYGVNS. The CDR3 extends over 15 amino acids.

The chain joins TRBV23-1 to TRBJ2-5, with a possible D match to TRBD1 (6 bases). TRBV23-1 belongs to the ORF category, with a function that is uncertain. With 2 bases removed from V and 13 bases from J, the gap between germline ends came to 23 bases. This CDR3 contains 15 residues. The DNA of the CDR3 is TGCGCCAGCAGTCAAACTCCACAGGGATCGCGCTATCGGTACTTC. Translation gives CASSQTPQGSRYRYF.

The chain carries TRBV20-1 and TRBJ2-1; TRBD2 is a possible D gene (7 bases). Germline CDR1 is DFQATT and CDR2 is SNEGSKA (reference sequence). The CDR3 totals 15 residues. V lost 4 bases, J lost 4 bases, and 17 bases lay in between. Here the CDR3 DNA reads TGCAGTGCTAAGGGTAGGGGGGGCTTTTACAATGAGCAGTTCTTC. This gives the protein CSAKGRGGFYNEQFF.

The chain combines TRBV29-1 with TRBJ2-1, with D unresolved. The CDR3 runs to 12 residues. Germline values: CDR1 SQVTM, CDR2 ANQGSEA. The V gene lost 5 bases and the J gene lost 5 bases, with 10 bases spanning the gap. In DNA, the CDR3 is TGCAGCGTTCCCCAGGTAAACAATGAGCAGTTCTTC. Translation gives CSVPQVNNEQFF.

The rearrangement links TRBV12-3 or TRBV12-4 to TRBJ2-1; D is perhaps TRBD2 (6 bases). The CDR3 contains 13 residues. Trimming cost V 5 bases and J 9 bases, with 14 bases left between them. CDR3 in DNA: TGTGCCAGCAGTCTCCGGGAGATGGGTGAGCAGTTCTTC. This encodes CASSLREMGEQFF.

The rearrangement links TRBV20-1 to TRBJ2-1; D perhaps matches TRBD1 (5 bases). The ends were cut back, 6 bases at V and 1 base at J, with 13 bases in the middle. The CDR3 spans 14 residues. Germline values: CDR1 DFQATT, CDR2 SNEGSKA (reference sequence). CDR3 sequence (DNA): TGCAGTGCAGTGGACACCCTGTCCTACAATGAGCAGTTCTTC. Its translation: CSAVDTLSYNEQFF.

This sequence joins TRBV29-1 and TRBJ1-1; D is possibly TRBD1 (6 bases). Germline lookup yields CDR1 SQVTM and CDR2 ANQGSEA. The CDR3 loop spans 12 amino acids. Trimming removed 4 bases from V and 5 bases from J, with 11 bases in between. For the CDR3, the DNA is TGCAGCGTTGGAGGGCAGGGGACTGAAGCTTTCTTT. It specifies CSVGGQGTEAFF.

The rearrangement links TRBV18 to TRBJ2-7, with 10 bases aligning to TRBD1. V lost 1 base, J lost 3 bases, and 9 bases stayed unmatched. Per the germline V gene, CDR1 is KGHSH and CDR2 is LQKENI. The CDR3 has 17 residues. The CDR3 protein is CASSPQIPGQGLYEQYF. The CDR3 DNA sequence: TGTGCCAGCTCACCACAGATTCCGGGACAGGGGCTCTACGAGCAGTACTTC.

The gene calls are TRBV9 and TRBJ2-7; 7 nucleotides align to TRBD1. Trimming cost V 0 bases and J 3 bases; bases outside gene matches: 0. The CDR3 runs 13 residues. From germline, CDR1 is SGDLS and CDR2 YYNGEE. The CDR3 DNA reads TGTGCCAGCAGCGTAGACAGGGGCTACGAGCAGTACGTC. Translation: CASSVDRGYEQYV.

The J gene is TRBJ2-2, the V gene TRBV20-1; a weak D match, TRBD2 (5 bases). Germline V gives CDR1 DFQATT, CDR2 SNEGSKA (reference sequence). Trimming removed 6 bases at V and 0 bases at J, with 17 bases between. The CDR3 contains 16 residues. The CDR3 loop reads CSADPVGGANTGELFF. In nucleotides, the CDR3 is TGCAGTGCGGACCCAGTTGGAGGTGCGAACACCGGGGAGCTGTTTTTT.

V and J are TRBV7-3 and TRBJ1-3; D uncertain. Trimming removed 5 bases at V and 8 bases at J, with 16 bases between. From germline, CDR1 is SGHTA and CDR2 FQGTGA. The CDR3 extends over 14 amino acids. The CDR3 coding sequence is TGTGCCAGCAGCCCTGACAAGGGAGACCACACCATATATTTT. This translates into CASSPDKGDHTIYF.

V usage is TRBV15 and J usage is TRBJ1-5; perhaps TRBD1 as D (5 bases). This CDR3 is 14 amino acids long. Germline assignment: CDR1 LNHNV and CDR2 YYDKDF (reference sequence). V lost 0 bases and J 5 bases, leaving 8 bases between the germline ends. The DNA of the CDR3 is TGTGCCACCAGCAGAGAACAGGCCTATCAGCCCCAGCATTTT. Protein: CATSREQAYQPQHF. Complete variable domain (other parts from reference TRBV15 and TRBJ1-5): DAMVIQNPRYQVTQFGKPVTLSCSQTLNHNVMYWYQQKSSQAPKLLFHYYDKDFNNEADTPDNFQSRRPNTSFCFLDIRSPGLGDTAMYLCATSREQAYQPQHFGDGTRLSIL.

The chain recombines TRBV27 with TRBJ1-6; 8 nucleotides align to TRBD1. Germline loops: CDR1 MNHEY, CDR2 SMNVEV (reference sequence). The length of the CDR3 is 15 residues. Trimming took 5 bases from V and 14 from J; bases not matched to a gene: 14. In DNA, the CDR3 is TGTGCCAGCAGTCAACAGGGGGTTGGTCTCTCCTCCCTCCACTTT. This codes for CASSQQGVGLSSLHF.

V and J are TRBV2 and TRBJ2-3; maybe TRBD2 (6 bases). Trimming removed 7 bases at V and 7 bases at J, with 15 bases between. This CDR3 comprises 13 residues. The germline V gene has CDR1 SNHLY and CDR2 FYNNEI. Here the CDR3 DNA reads TGTGCCAGCACCCCGCAGCGGGCCTATACGCAGTATTTT. Its translation is CASTPQRAYTQYF.

This chain uses TRBV20-1 with TRBJ2-5; 7 nucleotides agree with TRBD1. V trimming: 4 bases; J trimming: 4 bases; junction bases outside the gene matches: 9. The CDR3 length is 14 residues. Germline CDR1 DFQATT, CDR2 SNEGSKA (reference sequence). The CDR3 loop is CSATHTDRVETQYF. CDR3 DNA sequence: TGCAGTGCTACCCACACCGACAGGGTAGAGACCCAGTACTTC.

V is TRBV30 and J is TRBJ2-7; 12 nucleotides align to TRBD2. This CDR3 has 15 residues. Germline loops: CDR1 GTSNPN, CDR2 SVGIG (reference sequence). J lost 5 bases, V lost 2 bases, and 7 bases had no gene match. CDR3 sequence: CAWSLGLAGSDEQYV. The CDR3 DNA is TGTGCCTGGAGTCTCGGACTAGCGGGGAGTGACGAGCAGTACGTC.